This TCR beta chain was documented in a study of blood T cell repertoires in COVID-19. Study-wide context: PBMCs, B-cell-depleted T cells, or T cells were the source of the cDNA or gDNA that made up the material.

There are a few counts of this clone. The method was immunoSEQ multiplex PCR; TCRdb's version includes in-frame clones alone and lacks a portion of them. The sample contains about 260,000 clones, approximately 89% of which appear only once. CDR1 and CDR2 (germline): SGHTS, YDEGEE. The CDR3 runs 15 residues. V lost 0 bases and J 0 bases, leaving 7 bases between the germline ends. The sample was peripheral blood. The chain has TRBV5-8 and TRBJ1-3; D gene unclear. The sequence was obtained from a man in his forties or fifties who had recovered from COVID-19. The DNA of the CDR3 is TGTGCCAGCAGCTTGGACGGTTCCTCTGGAAACACCATATATTTT. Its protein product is CASSLDGSSGNTIYF.